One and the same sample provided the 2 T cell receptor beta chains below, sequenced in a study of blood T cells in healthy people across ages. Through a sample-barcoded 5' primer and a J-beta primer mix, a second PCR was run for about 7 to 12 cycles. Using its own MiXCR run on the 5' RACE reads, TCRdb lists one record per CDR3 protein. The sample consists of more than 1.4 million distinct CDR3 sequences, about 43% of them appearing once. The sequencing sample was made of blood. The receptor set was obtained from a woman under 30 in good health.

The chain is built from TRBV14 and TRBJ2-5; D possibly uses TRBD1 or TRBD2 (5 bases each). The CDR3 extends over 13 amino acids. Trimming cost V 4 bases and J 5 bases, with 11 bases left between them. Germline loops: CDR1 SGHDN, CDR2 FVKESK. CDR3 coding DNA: TGTGCCAGCAGCCCAATAGGGGAGGAGACCCAGTACTTC. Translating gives CASSPIGEETQYF. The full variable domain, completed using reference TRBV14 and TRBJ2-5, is EAGVTQFPSHSVIEKGQTVTLRCDPISGHDNLYWYRRVMGKEIKFLLHFVKESKQDESGMPNNRFLAERTGGTYSTLKVQPAELEDSGVYFCASSPIGEETQYFGPGTRLLVL.

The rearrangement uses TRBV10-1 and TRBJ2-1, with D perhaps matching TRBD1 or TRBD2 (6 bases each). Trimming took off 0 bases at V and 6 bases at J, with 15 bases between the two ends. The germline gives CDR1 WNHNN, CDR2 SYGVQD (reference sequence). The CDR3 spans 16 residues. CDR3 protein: CASSESGGLGGNEQFF. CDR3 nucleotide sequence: TGCGCCAGCAGTGAGTCGGGGGGCCTTGGGGGCAATGAGCAGTTCTTC.